A single sample is the source of the 30 T cell receptor beta chains below, sequenced in a study of control samples from healthy donors and cancer patients. The data were produced by immunoSEQ multiplex PCR, yet TCRdb's version contains in-frame clones alone and is incomplete. The table records approximately 110,000 clones, more than 85% of them present only once. The sequencing input was blood. All receptors come from a woman in her forties or fifties in good health.

This chain connects TRBV12-3 or TRBV12-4 to TRBJ1-6; D is perhaps TRBD1 (6 bases). Trimming cost V 5 bases and J 10 bases, with 12 bases left between them. This CDR3 has 13 residues. The CDR3 nucleotides read TGTGCCAGCAGTAACAGGGCTAAATCACCCCTCCACTTT. This gives the protein CASSNRAKSPLHF.

The chain couples TRBV27 to TRBJ1-1, with 10 bases that match TRBD1. The CDR3 is made up of 16 amino acids. The ends lost 6 bases at V and 4 bases at J; junction bases unmatched: 11. Germline V gene lookup returns CDR1 MNHEY and CDR2 SMNVEV (reference sequence). Written as DNA, the CDR3 is TGTGCCAGCAGCCGACCCGACAGGGGGCGTAGCACTGAAGCTTTCTTT. Protein product: CASSRPDRGRSTEAFF.

The count of this clone is one. V usage is TRBV7-6 and J usage is TRBJ2-7; 9 bases fit TRBD2. With V trimmed by 5 bases and J by 3 bases, 5 bases remained unmatched. This CDR3 is built from 14 residues. CDR1 and CDR2 from the germline V gene are SGHVS and FNYEAQ. Here the CDR3 DNA reads TGTGCCAGCAGCAAACATAGCGGGGGCTACGAGCAGTACTTC. As protein: CASSKHSGGYEQYF.

J is TRBJ2-2 and V is TRBV11-2; no clear D. Germline CDR1 is SGHAT and CDR2 is FQNNGV. This CDR3 has 16 amino acids. Trimming took 4 bases from V and 6 from J, leaving 18 bases between them. The CDR3 nucleotides read TGTGCCAGCAGCTCCCCCGTTCTTTTAGCCGCCGGGGAGCTGTTTTTT. It yields the protein CASSSPVLLAAGELFF.

V and J are TRBV18 and TRBJ2-2; D remains ambiguous. CDR1 is KGHSH and CDR2 is LQKENI in the germline V gene. V gave up 6 bases and J gave up 1 base, with 9 bases separating them. The CDR3 length is 14 residues. CDR3 nucleotides: TGTGCCAGCTCCCCGAGGATGAACACCGGGGAGCTGTTTTTT. Encoded protein: CASSPRMNTGELFF.

This sequence joins TRBV5-1 and TRBJ1-1; D is uncertain. Germline assignment: CDR1 SGHRS and CDR2 YFSETQ. CDR3 size: 15 residues. V lost 3 bases, J lost 3 bases, and 15 bases lay in between. CDR3 DNA sequence: TGCGCCAGCAGCTCTCCGTGGGGAGACGACACTGAAGCTTTCTTT. This codes for CASSSPWGDDTEAFF. Together with reference TRBV5-1 and TRBJ1-1, the CDR3 gives the full variable domain: KAGVTQTPRYLIKTRGQQVTLSCSPISGHRSVSWYQQTPGQGLQFLFEYFSETQRNKGNFPGRFSGRQFSNSRSEMNVSTLELGDSALYLCASSSPWGDDTEAFFGQGTRLTVV.

V and J are TRBV18 and TRBJ1-1; possible D gene TRBD1, 5 bases. V was trimmed by 2 bases and J by 7 bases, leaving 14 bases between them. Per germline, CDR1 KGHSH and CDR2 LQKENI. The CDR3 covers 14 residues. The CDR3 DNA reads as TGTGCCAGCTCACCAAAGGCCGGGGGGGTTGAAGCTTTCTTT. Translation: CASSPKAGGVEAFF.

The chain carries TRBV7-3 and TRBJ1-1, with no clear D. With 2 bases removed from V and 5 bases from J, the gap between germline ends came to 12 bases. The CDR3 has 14 residues. Per the germline V gene, CDR1 is SGHTA and CDR2 is FQGTGA. CDR3: CASSLQPLGTEAFF. The CDR3 region has the DNA TGTGCCAGCAGCTTACAGCCTCTTGGAACTGAAGCTTTCTTT.

The chain couples TRBV11-2 to TRBJ2-7; D uncertain. V lost 4 bases and J lost 4, with 8 bases in between. Germline V lookup: CDR1 SGHAT, CDR2 FQNNGV. CDR3 length: 12 residues. CDR3 loop: CASSSGPYEQYV. The DNA for the CDR3 is TGTGCCAGCAGCTCGGGCCCATACGAGCAGTACGTC.

The genes are TRBV10-2 and TRBJ2-1, with 10 bases identical to TRBD1. From germline, CDR1 is WSHSY and CDR2 SAAADI. The CDR3 has 15 amino acids. Unmatched junction bases numbered 10, after V lost 7 bases and J lost 7 bases. This CDR3 reads CASTLPGQGTNEQFF. The CDR3 DNA follows: TGCGCCAGCACTCTACCGGGACAGGGGACGAATGAGCAGTTCTTC.

The V gene is TRBV6-5, the J gene TRBJ1-2; possibly TRBD1 for D (6 bases). CDR3 length: 14 amino acids. Trimming removed 7 bases at V and 0 bases at J, with 12 bases between. Germline assignment: CDR1 MNHEY and CDR2 SVGAGI. The CDR3 nucleotides read TGTGCCAGCAAGACAGGCCAAGCTAACTATGGCTACACCTTC. Protein sequence: CASKTGQANYGYTF.

The J gene is TRBJ2-5, the V gene TRBV6-5, with D uncertain. This CDR3 region has 13 residues. The germline V gene has CDR1 MNHEY and CDR2 SVGAGI. Trimming took off 2 bases at V and 4 bases at J, with 8 bases between the two ends. Here the CDR3 reads CASSYDELETQYF. CDR3 in DNA: TGTGCCAGCAGTTACGACGAACTAGAGACCCAGTACTTC.

This chain joins TRBV20-1 and TRBJ2-1; a weak D match, TRBD1 (6 bases). The CDR3 length is 14 residues. With 3 bases removed from V and 4 bases from J, the gap between germline ends came to 13 bases. Per the germline V gene, CDR1 is DFQATT and CDR2 is SNEGSKA (reference sequence). The CDR3 DNA is TGCAGTGCTAGTTTAGGGGGTGGGTACAATGAGCAGTTCTTC. Protein: CSASLGGGYNEQFF.

This chain joins TRBV6-6 and TRBJ2-1; TRBD2 matches 10 bases. Trimming at V came to 5 bases and at J to 7 bases, leaving 17 bases not matched to a gene. Germline V gene lookup returns CDR1 MNHNY and CDR2 SVGAGI (reference sequence). CDR3 length equals 18 residues. CDR3 protein: CASSLRDPTSGLKNEQFF. DNA for the CDR3: TGTGCCAGCAGTCTACGAGACCCGACTAGCGGGCTTAAAAATGAGCAGTTCTTC.

The V gene is TRBV6-6, the J gene TRBJ2-7; perhaps TRBD1 as D (7 bases). From germline, CDR1 is MNHNY and CDR2 SVGAGI (reference sequence). Deletions cut 8 bases from V and 4 bases from J, with 15 bases between. The CDR3 has 13 amino acids. The CDR3, as DNA: TGTGCCAGCCGGGGGACAGTCGGGTACGAGCAGTACTTC. Translating gives CASRGTVGYEQYF.

J is TRBJ2-2 and V is TRBV27; D may be TRBD1 (5 bases). Trimming removed 5 bases at V and 7 bases at J, with 17 bases between. Germline V lookup: CDR1 MNHEY, CDR2 SMNVEV (reference sequence). This CDR3 is 15 amino acids long. The DNA for the CDR3 is TGTGCCAGCAGTCAAAGAGACAGTCCCGGCGGGGAGCTGTTTTTT. Its protein product is CASSQRDSPGGELFF.

The rearrangement joins TRBV29-1 to TRBJ1-2; TRBD1 agrees at 8 bases. Germline V gives CDR1 SQVTM, CDR2 ANQGSEA. After removal of 6 bases from V and 10 bases from J, the junction contained 10 bases not matched to a gene. CDR3 length equals 12 residues. The CDR3 here is CSVAEDRAIYTF. CDR3 sequence (DNA): TGCAGCGTCGCGGAGGACAGGGCCATCTACACCTTC. The full variable domain, completed using reference TRBV29-1 and TRBJ1-2, is SAVISQKPSRDICQRGTSLTIQCQVDSQVTMMFWYRQQPGQSLTLIATANQGSEATYESGFVIDKFPISRPNLTFSTLTVSNMSPEDSSIYLCSVAEDRAIYTFGSGTRLTVV.

This clone was observed a single time. The chain links TRBV24-1 to TRBJ2-2; TRBD2 aligns across 8 bases. Germline trimming cut 9 bases from V and 0 bases from J; bases unmatched to any gene: 2. This CDR3 is built from 14 residues. Germline lookup yields CDR1 KGHDR and CDR2 SFDVKD. The CDR3 reads CATHSGTNTGELFF. The DNA for the CDR3 is TGTGCCACCCATAGCGGGACGAACACCGGGGAGCTGTTTTTT.

The J gene is TRBJ2-5, the V gene TRBV4-1, with 9 nucleotides matching TRBD2. The junction had 3 bases not matched to a gene; V was cut back by 1 base and J by 3 bases. The CDR3 runs to 15 residues. Per the germline V gene, CDR1 is MGHRA and CDR2 is YSYEKL. Here the CDR3 reads CASSQVLAGKETQYF. The CDR3 DNA sequence: TGCGCCAGCAGCCAAGTTCTAGCGGGAAAAGAGACCCAGTACTTC.

The V and J genes are TRBV9 and TRBJ1-6; tentative D call: TRBD1 (6 bases). The length of the CDR3 is 14 residues. V lost 4 bases, J lost 5 bases, and 10 bases lay in between. The germline gives CDR1 SGDLS, CDR2 YYNGEE. CDR3 nucleotide sequence: TGTGCCAGCAGCCTAGGACAGAATAATTCACCCCTCCACTTT. It translates to CASSLGQNNSPLHF.

The V call is TRBV5-4, the J call TRBJ1-5; D call uncertain. The length of the CDR3 is 12 residues. In germline, CDR1 is SGHNT, CDR2 YYREEE (reference sequence). V lost 1 base and J lost 7, with 6 bases in between. CDR3 nucleotides: TGTGCCAGCAGCTTGAAAGGGCAGCCCCAGCATTTT. Translation gives CASSLKGQPQHF.

The rearrangement joins TRBV19 to TRBJ1-5; D remains ambiguous. This CDR3 comprises 15 residues. V was trimmed by 1 base and J by 6 bases, leaving 13 bases between them. Germline loops: CDR1 LNHDA, CDR2 SQIVND (reference sequence). CDR3 bases: TGTGCCAGTAGTATAGGCTTCGGTAACGGTCAGCCCCAGCATTTT. Its translation is CASSIGFGNGQPQHF.

This rearrangement joins TRBV7-3 to TRBJ2-2, with 10 nucleotides matching TRBD1. The length of the CDR3 is 15 residues. Germline loops: CDR1 SGHTA, CDR2 FQGTGA. V lost 6 bases to trimming and J lost 5 bases; unmatched junction nucleotides: 6. CDR3 loop: CASRSGTGATGELFF. Written as DNA, the CDR3 is TGTGCCAGCAGGTCCGGGACAGGGGCGACCGGGGAGCTGTTTTTT.

V usage is TRBV28 and J usage is TRBJ2-7; a weak D match, TRBD2 (7 bases). Trimming pared 5 bases from V and 3 bases from J, leaving 17 bases between. This CDR3 has 15 residues. Germline lookup yields CDR1 MDHEN and CDR2 SYDVKM. CDR3 DNA: TGTGCCAGCAGTAGGGGAGGGGGGGGGCTCTACGAGCAGTACGTC. It codes for CASSRGGGGLYEQYV.

The rearrangement uses TRBV6-5 and TRBJ1-5; D is ambiguous. Germline values: CDR1 MNHEY, CDR2 SVGAGI. The CDR3 is made up of 13 amino acids. V lost 2 bases and J 4 bases, leaving 6 bases between the germline ends. In nucleotides, the CDR3 is TGTGCCAGCAGTTACGCGAGAAATCAGCCCCAGCATTTT. Its protein product is CASSYARNQPQHF.

This chain uses TRBV5-1 with TRBJ2-1, with TRBD1 as a possible D gene (6 bases). CDR1 and CDR2 (germline): SGHRS, YFSETQ. V was cut by 0 bases and J by 0 bases, with 10 bases left in between. The CDR3 is made up of 16 amino acids. The CDR3 bases are TGCGCCAGCAGCTTGGGGGACATTATCTCCTACAATGAGCAGTTCTTC. Protein: CASSLGDIISYNEQFF.

This chain connects TRBV19 to TRBJ1-1, with a possible D match to TRBD1 (6 bases). CDR1 and CDR2 from the germline V gene are LNHDA and SQIVND (reference sequence). With 5 bases removed from V and 5 bases from J, the gap between germline ends came to 18 bases. The CDR3 contains 15 residues. This CDR3 is CASSLTGKDWTEAFF. CDR3 in DNA: TGTGCCAGTAGTTTAACAGGGAAGGATTGGACTGAAGCTTTCTTT.

Here the CDR3 reads CAWRKGPTEAFF. CDR3 nucleotide sequence: TGTGCCTGGAGAAAGGGTCCAACTGAAGCTTTCTTT. The chain recombines TRBV30 with TRBJ1-1, with unresolved D. The CDR3 loop spans 12 amino acids. The germline V gene encodes CDR1 GTSNPN and CDR2 SVGIG (reference sequence). With 3 bases removed from V and 5 bases from J, the gap between germline ends came to 10 bases.

V and J are TRBV24-1 and TRBJ2-3; no clear D gene. The CDR3 totals 14 residues. Trimming left V 1 base short and J 2 bases short, with 6 bases between. Per germline, CDR1 KGHDR and CDR2 SFDVKD. Written as DNA, the CDR3 is TGTGCCACCAGTGATTTTACCGCCACAGATACGCAGTATTTT. Amino acids: CATSDFTATDTQYF.

The rearrangement links TRBV18 to TRBJ2-7; D might be TRBD1 (6 bases). CDR3 length: 15 residues. The V end was cut by 2 bases, the J end by 2 bases, with 13 bases between. The germline V gene encodes CDR1 KGHSH and CDR2 LQKENI. CDR3 residues: CASSPYPRDTYEQYF. CDR3 coding DNA: TGTGCCAGCTCACCATACCCCAGGGACACCTACGAGCAGTACTTC.